What follows are 25 T cell receptor beta chains derived from one specimen sequenced in a study of T cell responses to AZD1222 COVID-19 vaccine (dated by TCRdb to 2020 to 2022). Read against the paper, the sample's time point label means: about 28 days (+/-7) after the second vaccine dose. The protocol used for the library was the immunoSEQ multiplex PCR assay. TCRdb re-hosts the immuneACCESS table, in-frame sequences only. Its copies lack some clones; in the studies checked, an unresolved V gene accounts for under half of them, and the cause for the rest is not known. The sample table holds about 170,000 clones, of which 87% were seen once. Of the sample, over 1% is held by the ten largest clones. The starting material was peripheral blood, obtained 28 days after the second AZD1222 dose. These receptors came from an adult who received the AZD1222 COVID-19 vaccine.

The rearrangement links TRBV7-9 to TRBJ1-3; the D gene is possibly TRBD1 (5 bases). The length of the CDR3 is 15 residues. Deletions cut 5 bases from V and 3 bases from J, with 14 bases between. Looked up from germline, CDR1 is SEHNR and CDR2 is FQNEAQ (reference sequence). The DNA for the CDR3 is TGTGCCAGCAGCCCGCGAGGGGCAGTTGGAAACACCATATATTTT. Its protein is CASSPRGAVGNTIYF.

The rearrangement uses TRBV14 and TRBJ1-3, with unresolved D. V shed 2 bases and J shed 2 bases, with 7 bases lying between them. The CDR3 runs to 14 residues. CDR1 is SGHDN and CDR2 is FVKESK in the germline V gene. CDR3 bases: TGTGCCAGCAGCCAATCCCTCGCTGGAAACACCATATATTTT. Translation gives CASSQSLAGNTIYF.

The chain couples TRBV4-3 to TRBJ1-1, with 11 bases that match TRBD1. The CDR3 covers 15 residues. Germline V gene lookup returns CDR1 LGHNA and CDR2 YSLEER. Germline trimming cut 4 bases from V and 3 bases from J; bases unmatched to any gene: 4. CDR3 nucleotides: TGCGCCAGCAGCCGCGGGACAGGGGGGGACACTGAAGCTTTCTTT. The encoded protein is CASSRGTGGDTEAFF.

The J gene is TRBJ1-2, the V gene TRBV10-1; D is uncertain. Per germline, CDR1 WNHNN and CDR2 SYGVQD (reference sequence). Trimming took off 6 bases at V and 0 bases at J, with 8 bases between the two ends. The CDR3 loop spans 13 amino acids. The chain's CDR3 is CASSPDPNYGYTF. DNA for the CDR3: TGCGCCAGCAGCCCAGATCCTAACTATGGCTACACCTTC.

V gene TRBV10-3 combines with J gene TRBJ1-1; TRBD1 agrees at 8 bases. CDR3 length equals 13 residues. Per the germline V gene, CDR1 is ENHRY and CDR2 is SYGVKD. Trimming took 10 bases from V and 0 from J; bases not matched to a gene: 4. The CDR3: CANRQGMNTEAFF. DNA of the CDR3: TGTGCCAACAGACAGGGGATGAACACTGAAGCTTTCTTT.

The rearrangement links TRBV15 to TRBJ2-5; TRBD1 aligns across 11 bases. Looked up from germline, CDR1 is LNHNV and CDR2 is YYDKDF (reference sequence). The CDR3 runs 17 residues. J gave up 4 bases and V 4 bases, and 11 bases lay outside the gene matches. CDR3 coding DNA: TGTGCCACCAGCAAACGATTGACCGGGACAGGGGGAGAGACCCAGTACTTC. This sequence encodes CATSKRLTGTGGETQYF.

The genes are TRBV12-3 or TRBV12-4 and TRBJ2-4; possible D gene TRBD1, 5 bases. V lost 3 bases and J lost 9, with 12 bases in between. The CDR3 consists of 13 residues. CDR3 sequence: CASSFSGKAIQYF. As DNA, the CDR3 is TGTGCCAGCAGTTTCTCAGGGAAGGCCATTCAGTACTTC.

The rearrangement joins TRBV4-2 to TRBJ2-7, with 7 bases that match TRBD2. Germline CDR1 and CDR2: LGHNA and YNFKEQ. The CDR3 covers 18 residues. With 0 bases clipped from V and 2 bases from J, the junction kept 13 bases outside the gene matches. CDR3 DNA sequence: TGTGCCAGCAGCCAAGAGGTAGGGGTAAGCGGGACCGCCTACGAGCAGTACTTC. It is translated as CASSQEVGVSGTAYEQYF.

V is TRBV14 and J is TRBJ2-7, with 7 bases matching TRBD2. With 0 bases clipped from V and 3 bases from J, the junction kept 2 bases outside the gene matches. The CDR3 is 14 amino acids. Germline V gene data show CDR1 as SGHDN and CDR2 as FVKESK. The CDR3 nucleotides read TGTGCCAGCAGCCAAGAACTAGCGAGCTACGAGCAGTACTTC. Its protein product is CASSQELASYEQYF. The full variable domain, in which reference TRBV14 and TRBJ2-7 provide the parts outside the CDR3, is EAGVTQFPSHSVIEKGQTVTLRCDPISGHDNLYWYRRVMGKEIKFLLHFVKESKQDESGMPNNRFLAERTGGTYSTLKVQPAELEDSGVYFCASSQELASYEQYFGPGTRLTVT.

This clone came up a few times. V is TRBV6-5 and J is TRBJ1-6; D gene uncertain. The V gene lost 2 bases and the J gene lost 7 bases, with 9 bases spanning the gap. Looked up from germline, CDR1 is MNHEY and CDR2 is SVGAGI. This CDR3 contains 14 residues. The CDR3 DNA sequence: TGTGCCAGCAGTTACGGACGGGGAAATTCACCCCTCCACTTT. Its protein is CASSYGRGNSPLHF.

This clone was seen a single time. V and J are TRBV29-1 and TRBJ1-2; no clear D. V was trimmed by 7 bases and J by 11 bases, leaving 17 bases between them. Germline values: CDR1 SQVTM, CDR2 ANQGSEA. The CDR3 covers 11 residues. Here the CDR3 DNA reads TGCAGCGGGGCTCGGAGTTGTTGGTACACCTTC. It specifies CSGARSCWYTF.

This clone was observed once. V gene TRBV6-2 or TRBV6-3 combines with J gene TRBJ1-6; TRBD1 matches at 7 bases. Trimming at V came to 1 base and at J to 0 bases, leaving 9 bases not matched to a gene. Per the germline V gene, CDR1 is MNHEY and CDR2 is SVGEGT. The CDR3 is made up of 19 amino acids. The CDR3 DNA reads as TGTGCCAGCAGTTACTGGAACAGGGGAGTTTCCTCCTATAATTCACCCCTCCACTTT. As protein: CASSYWNRGVSSYNSPLHF.

V gene TRBV6-2 or TRBV6-3 combines with J gene TRBJ2-1, with 10 bases matching TRBD2. This CDR3 has 18 amino acids. The germline CDR1 and CDR2 sequences are MNHEY and SVGEGT. V lost 5 bases and J lost 5; bases outside the gene matches: 15. The CDR3 DNA reads as TGTGCCAGCAGTCCCGCCTTGGGGCCAGCGGGGGGGAACAATGAGCAGTTCTTC. This translates into CASSPALGPAGGNNEQFF.

The chain employs TRBV4-1 and TRBJ1-2, with 7 bases fitting TRBD1. The CDR3 is 14 residues long. V shed 1 base, J shed 3 bases, and the junction held 2 bases outside the gene matches. Germline-derived CDR1 and CDR2 are MGHRA and YSYEKL. CDR3 amino acids: CASSQAGGDYGYTF. The CDR3 nucleotides read TGCGCCAGCAGCCAAGCAGGGGGAGACTATGGCTACACCTTC.

J is TRBJ1-2 and V is TRBV6-5, with D tentatively TRBD1 (5 bases). V was cut by 4 bases and J by 5 bases, with 14 bases left in between. Germline lookup yields CDR1 MNHEY and CDR2 SVGAGI. The CDR3 is made up of 14 amino acids. The chain's CDR3 is CASSFHGARYGYTF. Here the CDR3 DNA reads TGTGCCAGCAGTTTCCACGGGGCGAGATATGGCTACACCTTC.

The V call is TRBV3-1 (or the pseudogene TRBV3-2), the J call TRBJ2-7; D is ambiguous. This CDR3 contains 13 residues. The germline gives CDR1 LGHDT, CDR2 YNNKEL (reference sequence). V was pared by 4 bases and J by 4 bases, with 11 bases between. The CDR3 region is CASSLLTGYEQYF. Here the CDR3 DNA reads TGTGCCAGCAGCCTGTTGACTGGGTACGAGCAGTACTTC.

This chain links TRBV5-8 with TRBJ1-1; 8 bases map to TRBD1. The germline V gene has CDR1 SGHTS and CDR2 YDEGEE. V dropped 4 bases and J dropped 1; count of bases not matched to a gene: 9. CDR3 length: 16 amino acids. The CDR3 protein is CASSLRTGLGNTEAFF. CDR3 DNA sequence: TGTGCCAGCAGCCTTAGGACAGGGTTGGGGAACACTGAAGCTTTCTTT.

DNA of the CDR3: TGTGCCAGCAGCCAAGGAACCCTAGCGGACACAGATACGCAGTATTTT. Its translation is CASSQGTLADTDTQYF. J is TRBJ2-3 and V is TRBV3-1 (or the pseudogene TRBV3-2), with 7 bases lining up with TRBD2. Per the germline V gene, CDR1 is LGHDT and CDR2 is YNNKEL (reference sequence). Trimming at V came to 1 base and at J to 2 bases, leaving 6 bases not matched to a gene. The CDR3 consists of 16 residues.

This chain connects TRBV20-1 to TRBJ1-4; weak D call: TRBD1 (6 bases). The ends were cut back, 5 bases at V and 5 bases at J, with 12 bases in the middle. This CDR3 comprises 13 residues. Germline V gene data show CDR1 as DFQATT and CDR2 as SNEGSKA (reference sequence). CDR3 in amino acids: CSAGGQPNEKLFF. CDR3 DNA sequence: TGCAGTGCTGGTGGACAGCCGAATGAAAAACTGTTTTTT.

In the case of this clone: Different DNA sequences within this sample yield the same CDR3. The rearrangement uses TRBV3-1 (or the pseudogene TRBV3-2) and TRBJ2-7; D possibly corresponds to TRBD1 (5 bases). The CDR3 spans 11 residues. Trimming pared 1 base from V and 7 bases from J, leaving 5 bases between. Germline assignment: CDR1 LGHDT and CDR2 YNNKEL (reference sequence). CDR3 bases: TGTGCCAGCAGCCAAGCAGGGGAGCAGTACTTC. Encoded protein: CASSQAGEQYF.

This chain links TRBV9 with TRBJ2-1; tentatively, D is TRBD1 or TRBD2 (5 bases each). CDR1 SGDLS and CDR2 YYNGEE come from the germline V gene. Trimming pared 0 bases from V and 1 base from J, leaving 20 bases between. The CDR3 loop spans 19 amino acids. CDR3 sequence reads: CASSVAGTPEWLSYNEQFF. CDR3 DNA sequence: TGTGCCAGCAGCGTAGCTGGGACCCCCGAATGGTTATCCTACAATGAGCAGTTCTTC.

The rearrangement uses TRBV7-6 and TRBJ1-1, with D possibly TRBD1 on 6 matching bases. V was pared by 5 bases and J by 6 bases, with 16 bases between. Germline CDR1 reads SGHVS; CDR2 reads FNYEAQ. CDR3 length equals 14 residues. This CDR3 reads CASSQEGGRAEAFF. The CDR3 bases are TGTGCCAGCAGCCAGGAGGGGGGGAGGGCTGAAGCTTTCTTT.

The chain carries TRBV29-1 and TRBJ1-3; TRBD1 aligns across 11 bases. The CDR3 is made up of 15 amino acids. The J segment lost 0 bases and the V segment lost 6 bases, leaving 4 bases of the junction unmatched. Germline CDR1 and CDR2: SQVTM and ANQGSEA. The CDR3 region is CSVGQGANSGNTIYF. CDR3 nucleotides: TGCAGCGTCGGACAGGGGGCTAACTCTGGAAACACCATATATTTT.

The J gene is TRBJ2-7, the V gene TRBV11-2; D might be TRBD2 (6 bases). V lost 5 bases to trimming and J lost 7 bases, with 24 bases between them. Germline CDR1 is SGHAT and CDR2 is FQNNGV. The CDR3 is 16 amino acids. In nucleotides, the CDR3 is TGTGCCAGCAGCCACTTGATGCGGGACCGGCCCATTGAGCAGTACTTC. This translates into CASSHLMRDRPIEQYF.

The V gene is TRBV3-1 (or the pseudogene TRBV3-2), the J gene TRBJ2-7; 9 bases agree with TRBD1. The CDR3 runs to 16 residues. V lost 3 bases to trimming and J lost 4 bases; unmatched junction nucleotides: 10. Germline values: CDR1 LGHDT, CDR2 YNNKEL (reference sequence). In DNA form, the CDR3 reads TGTGCCAGCAGCCATCCCGGGACAGGGTATTTGTACGAGCAGTACTTC. The encoded protein is CASSHPGTGYLYEQYF.